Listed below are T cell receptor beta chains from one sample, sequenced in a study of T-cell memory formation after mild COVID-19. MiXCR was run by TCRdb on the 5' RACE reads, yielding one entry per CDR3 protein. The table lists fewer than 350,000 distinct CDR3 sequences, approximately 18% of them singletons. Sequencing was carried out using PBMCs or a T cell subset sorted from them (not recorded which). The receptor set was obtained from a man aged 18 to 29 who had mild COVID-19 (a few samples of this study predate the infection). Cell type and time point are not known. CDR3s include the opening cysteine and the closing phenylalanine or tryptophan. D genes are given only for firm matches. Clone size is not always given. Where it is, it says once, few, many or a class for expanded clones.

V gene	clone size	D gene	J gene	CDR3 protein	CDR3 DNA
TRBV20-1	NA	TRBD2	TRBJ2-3	CSATGLAGAGDTQYF	TGCAGTGCAACCGGACTAGCGGGGGCGGGAGATACGCAGTATTTT
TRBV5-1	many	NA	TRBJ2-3	CASSLGQTVDIDTQYF	TGCGCCAGCAGCCTCGGACAGACGGTCGACATAGATACGCAGTATTTT
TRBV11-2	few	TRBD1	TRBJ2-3	CASSAGGAGSDTQYF	TGTGCCAGCAGCGCAGGGGGCGCCGGTTCAGATACGCAGTATTTT
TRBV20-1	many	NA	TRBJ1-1	CSARGEGTTEAFF	TGCAGTGCTAGAGGAGAGGGGACGACTGAAGCTTTCTTT
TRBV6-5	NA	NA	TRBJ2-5	CASSRDKTTQVGTQYF	TGTGCCAGCAGCCGGGACAAGACTACCCAGGTTGGGACCCAGTACTTC
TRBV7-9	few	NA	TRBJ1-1	CASRLSEAFF	TGTGCCAGCAGACTTTCTGAAGCTTTCTTT
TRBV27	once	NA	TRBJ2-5	CASSLYTPGETQYF	TGTGCCAGCAGTTTATATACCCCGGGGGAGACCCAGTACTTC
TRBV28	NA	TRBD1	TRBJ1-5	CASMWDRYNQPQHF	TGTGCCAGCATGTGGGACAGGTACAATCAGCCCCAGCATTTT
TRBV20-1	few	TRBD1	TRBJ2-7	CSARPTFPGTGTTYEQYF	TGCAGTGCTAGACCCACCTTCCCCGGGACAGGGACGACCTACGAGCAGTACTTC
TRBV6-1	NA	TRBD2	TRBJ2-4	CASSEVRGGAKNIQYF	TGTGCCAGCAGTGAAGTCCGGGGAGGGGCCAAAAACATTCAGTACTTC
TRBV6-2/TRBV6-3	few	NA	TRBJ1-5	CASSGVFGNQPQHF	TGTGCCAGCAGCGGGGTGTTTGGCAATCAGCCCCAGCATTTT
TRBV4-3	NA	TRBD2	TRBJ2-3	CASSRIGTSVTDTQYF	TGCGCCAGCAGCCGCATCGGGACTAGCGTAACAGATACGCAGTATTTT
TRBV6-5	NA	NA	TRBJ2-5	CASTPQGSPRGETQYF	TGTGCCAGCACTCCCCAAGGTAGCCCAAGGGGGGAGACCCAGTACTTC
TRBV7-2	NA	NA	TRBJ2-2	CASSLEGGLLRTGELFF	TGTGCCAGCAGCTTAGAAGGGGGGCTATTACGAACCGGGGAGCTGTTTTTT